The 6 T cell receptor beta chains given below trace back to one sample, sequenced in a study of T-cell reconstitution after alpha-beta-depleted transplantation in children. Unique molecular identifiers were incorporated into the prepared TCRbeta library. TCRdb passed the PCR reads through MiXCR, listing each CDR3 protein once. The top ten clones hold approximately 11% of a sample with 250,000 to 400,000 distinct CDR3 sequences, around 20% of them seen once. The material was PBMCs, mostly from graft donor cells, obtained 180 days after TCRalphabeta/CD19-depleted stem cell transplant. These receptors came from a male patient between 5 and 17 years old who had a stem cell transplant for acute lymphoblastic leukemia, so the T cells may come from the graft donor.

The chain combines TRBV9 with TRBJ2-2; D possibly corresponds to TRBD1 (5 bases). Trimming left V 5 bases short and J 7 bases short, with 9 bases between. Germline assignment: CDR1 SGDLS and CDR2 YYNGEE. The CDR3 loop spans 12 amino acids. For the CDR3, the DNA is TGTGCCAGCAGTCAGGGCGACGGGGAGCTGTTTTTT. Translating gives CASSQGDGELFF.

This clonotype was seen a handful of times. The rearrangement joins TRBV20-1 to TRBJ2-2, with no clear D. Germline V gives CDR1 DFQATT, CDR2 SNEGSKA (reference sequence). The V end lost 6 bases, the J end lost 6 bases, and 8 bases lay between the germline ends. This CDR3 comprises 11 residues. Written as DNA, the CDR3 is TGCAGTGCCGCAAACCCCGGGGAGCTGTTTTTT. It is translated as CSAANPGELFF.

This clonotype was seen a few times. CDR3 sequence: CSARDTEAFF. The CDR3 region has the DNA TGCAGTGCTAGAGATACCGAAGCTTTCTTT. The chain uses TRBV20-1 and TRBJ1-1; D call uncertain. Per the germline V gene, CDR1 is DFQATT and CDR2 is SNEGSKA (reference sequence). The CDR3 totals 10 residues. V shed 0 bases and J shed 8 bases, with 4 bases lying between them.

CDR3 in DNA: TGTGCCAGCAGTTACGCCCGGACAGGGTCCTACGAGCAGTACTTC. As protein: CASSYARTGSYEQYF. This sequence joins TRBV6-5 and TRBJ2-7, with 8 positions matching TRBD1. With V trimmed by 2 bases and J by 1 base, 4 bases remained unmatched. The CDR3 spans 15 residues. CDR1 is MNHEY, CDR2 SVGAGI, per germline.

The rearrangement joins TRBV27 to TRBJ1-6; 8 nucleotides match TRBD1. V was pared by 3 bases and J by 4 bases, with 2 bases of the junction left unmatched. CDR3 length: 15 amino acids. The germline V gene encodes CDR1 MNHEY and CDR2 SMNVEV (reference sequence). The CDR3 here is CASSFDRGYNSPLHF. The CDR3 DNA reads TGTGCCAGCAGTTTCGACAGGGGTTATAATTCACCCCTCCACTTT.

The CDR3 spells CASSYSEGTGELFF. CDR3 coding DNA: TGTGCCAGCAGTTACTCGGAGGGAACCGGGGAGCTGTTTTTT. The chain uses TRBV6-5 and TRBJ2-2; weak D call: TRBD2 (6 bases). Trimming removed 0 bases at V and 5 bases at J, with 7 bases between. The germline gives CDR1 MNHEY, CDR2 SVGAGI. The CDR3 covers 14 residues.